This entry lists 28 T cell receptor beta chains sequenced from one sample in a study of neurological immune-mediated disorders. TCRdb passed the 5' RACE reads through MiXCR, listing each CDR3 protein once. The profile covers 45,000 to 65,000 distinct CDR3 sequences, with around 4.2% appearing a single time and approximately 2.9% taken by the ten largest. Sequenced: PBMCs. The receptors derive from a man aged 45-65 years with multiple sclerosis.

This clonotype showed up many times. The gene calls are TRBV5-4 and TRBJ1-1, with 10 bases fitting TRBD1. CDR1 SGHNT and CDR2 YYREEE come from the germline V gene (reference sequence). The CDR3 runs to 19 residues. The J segment lost 5 bases and the V segment lost 6 bases, leaving 22 bases of the junction unmatched. CDR3 loop: CASTRLAGTGAVLGTEAFF. The CDR3 bases are TGTGCCAGCACCCGACTAGCCGGGACAGGGGCCGTCCTGGGGACTGAAGCTTTCTTT.

This clonotype came up many times. V usage is TRBV5-8 and J usage is TRBJ2-6, with D possibly TRBD1 on 5 matching bases. V lost 2 bases and J 2 bases, leaving 11 bases between the germline ends. The CDR3 spans 16 residues. Germline V gene sequence: CDR1 SGHTS, CDR2 YDEGEE. The CDR3 spells CASSFWVGAGANVLTF. The CDR3 DNA is TGTGCCAGCAGCTTTTGGGTAGGGGCTGGGGCCAACGTCCTGACTTTC.

The CDR3 region is CASSLGLAVYEQYF. The DNA for the CDR3 is TGCGCCAGCAGCCTCGGACTAGCGGTCTACGAGCAGTACTTC. The V gene is TRBV5-1, the J gene TRBJ2-7; 10 bases are shared with TRBD2. This CDR3 region has 14 residues. The V gene's germline CDR1 is SGHRS and CDR2 YFSETQ. V lost 4 bases, J lost 3 bases, and 4 bases stayed unmatched.

The gene calls are TRBV7-9 and TRBJ2-1; 12 bases line up with TRBD2. Trimming at V came to 7 bases and at J to 9 bases, leaving 10 bases not matched to a gene. Germline CDR1 reads SEHNR; CDR2 reads FQNEAQ (reference sequence). This CDR3 contains 15 residues. The CDR3 DNA sequence: TGTGCCAGCAATCAACGGACTAGCGGGAATCCTGAGCAGTTCTTC. It translates to CASNQRTSGNPEQFF.

This clonotype was picked up a small number of times. The chain is built from TRBV12-3 or TRBV12-4 and TRBJ2-7; a weak D match, TRBD1 (6 bases). The CDR3 length is 15 residues. V lost 3 bases and J lost 0, with 12 bases in between. This CDR3 is CASSFGKQGSYEQYF. CDR3 in DNA: TGTGCCAGCAGTTTCGGAAAACAGGGCTCCTACGAGCAGTACTTC.

This clonotype was counted ten times or more. This chain connects TRBV5-6 to TRBJ2-3; 10 positions match TRBD2. The CDR3 is made up of 16 amino acids. Germline CDR1 and CDR2: SGHDT and YYEEEE. Germline trimming cut 0 bases from V and 0 bases from J; bases unmatched to any gene: 1. In nucleotides, the CDR3 is TGTGCCAGCAGCTTGGTAGCGGGGGGCAGCACAGATACGCAGTATTTT. Encoded protein: CASSLVAGGSTDTQYF. Looking up the rest from reference TRBV5-6 and TRBJ2-3 gives the full variable domain: DAGVTQSPTHLIKTRGQQVTLRCSPKSGHDTVSWYQQALGQGPQFIFQYYEEEERQRGNFPDRFSGHQFPNYSSELNVNALLLGDSALYLCASSLVAGGSTDTQYFGPGTRLTVL.

This clonotype has a handful of counts. One junction end does not reproduce the germline sequence, and a read error may be involved. This rearrangement joins TRBV4-1 to TRBJ1-5; D call uncertain. Germline CDR1 and CDR2: MGHRA and YSYEKL. This CDR3 has 16 residues. CDR3 bases: TGCGCCAGCAGCCAAGCGCCGGGAGTTAGCAATCAGCCCCAGAATTTT. Translation: CASSQAPGVSNQPQNF.

The chain carries TRBV7-8 and TRBJ2-2; D is perhaps TRBD1 or TRBD2 (5 bases each). This CDR3 spans 18 amino acids. Germline values: CDR1 SGHVS, CDR2 FQNEAQ. V was pared by 0 bases and J by 4 bases, with 18 bases between. The CDR3: CASSLASWGSLGTGELFF. The CDR3 DNA sequence: TGTGCCAGCAGCTTAGCTTCGTGGGGGTCCCTTGGCACCGGGGAGCTGTTTTTT.

The table lists this clonotype with many counts. The chain has TRBV20-1 and TRBJ2-7; the match to TRBD2 covers 9 bases. The V and J ends lost 3 bases and 7 bases, in that order; junction bases with no gene match: 13. Per the germline V gene, CDR1 is DFQATT and CDR2 is SNEGSKA (reference sequence). The CDR3 loop spans 15 amino acids. CDR3 sequence: CSARSWLAGKEEQYF. The CDR3 DNA reads TGCAGTGCTAGGAGCTGGCTAGCGGGAAAGGAAGAGCAGTACTTC.

There are many counts of this clonotype. The V gene is TRBV20-1, the J gene TRBJ2-1, with D uncertain. The V gene's germline CDR1 is DFQATT and CDR2 SNEGSKA (reference sequence). The length of the CDR3 is 11 residues. V lost 3 bases and J lost 9, with 9 bases in between. As DNA, the CDR3 is TGCAGTGCTAGGGTCTTACCTGAGCAGTTCTTC. Translating gives CSARVLPEQFF.

This clonotype appeared many times. V gene TRBV6-6 combines with J gene TRBJ2-7, with 9 bases lining up with TRBD1. The CDR3 covers 13 residues. Losses at the gene ends were 7 bases for V and 3 bases for J; bases not matched to a gene: 4. Germline values: CDR1 MNHNY, CDR2 SVGAGI (reference sequence). The CDR3 here is CASTDRGDYEQYF. The CDR3, as DNA: TGTGCCAGCACGGACAGGGGTGACTACGAGCAGTACTTC.

This clonotype has only a few counts. Since a much larger clone is just one base distant, this may be a read error. The chain has TRBV10-3 and TRBJ1-5; D is possibly TRBD1 (5 bases). Trimming stripped 3 bases from V and 6 bases from J, with 12 bases between. The CDR3 has 14 residues. CDR1 ENHRY and CDR2 SYGVKD come from the germline V gene. The CDR3 spells CAISEGRGVQPQHF. The CDR3 DNA reads TGTGCCATCAGTGAAGGGAGAGGGGTTCAGCCCCAGCATTTT.

This clonotype showed up many times. This rearrangement joins TRBV5-1 to TRBJ1-1; D is undetermined. Trimming pared 0 bases from V and 1 base from J, leaving 7 bases between. Per the germline V gene, CDR1 is SGHRS and CDR2 is YFSETQ. The CDR3 totals 14 residues. DNA of the CDR3: TGCGCCAGCAGCTTGGCGGCAGGGAACACTGAAGCTTTCTTT. This gives the protein CASSLAAGNTEAFF.

This clonotype was seen at least ten times. The gene calls are TRBV11-2 and TRBJ2-1; D gene unclear. V gave up 0 bases and J gave up 8 bases, with 11 bases separating them. CDR1 and CDR2 from the germline V gene are SGHAT and FQNNGV. CDR3 length: 14 amino acids. CDR3 nucleotide sequence: TGTGCCAGCAGCTTAGATTTACAGTCAGATGAGCAGTTCTTC. Amino acid sequence: CASSLDLQSDEQFF.

This clonotype showed up many times. The chain joins TRBV28 to TRBJ1-5; no firm D call. V gave up 1 base and J gave up 3 bases, with 1 base separating them. Germline CDR1 and CDR2: MDHEN and SYDVKM. This CDR3 spans 12 amino acids. The CDR3 DNA is TGTGCCAGCAGTTTATTCAATCAGCCCCAGCATTTT. Encoded protein: CASSLFNQPQHF.

The gene calls are TRBV6-2 or TRBV6-3 and TRBJ1-1; tentative D call: TRBD1 (6 bases). This CDR3 has 10 residues. V gave up 6 bases and J gave up 8 bases, with 7 bases separating them. Germline V lookup: CDR1 MNHEY, CDR2 SVGEGT. CDR3 sequence reads: CASSDREAFF. CDR3 coding DNA: TGTGCCAGCAGCGACAGGGAAGCTTTCTTT.

This clonotype was seen many times. The CDR3 reads CASSLGRAGTEAFF. CDR3 nucleotide sequence: TGTGCCAGCAGCTTGGGCAGGGCCGGCACTGAAGCTTTCTTT. This rearrangement joins TRBV5-6 to TRBJ1-1; D might be TRBD1 (5 bases). CDR3 length: 14 amino acids. Germline lookup yields CDR1 SGHDT and CDR2 YYEEEE. V was cut by 0 bases and J by 4 bases, with 10 bases left in between.

This clonotype was detected only a few times. The J gene is TRBJ1-1, the V gene TRBV9, with 10 bases fitting TRBD1. V was pared by 0 bases and J by 0 bases, with 2 bases of the junction left unmatched. Germline CDR1 SGDLS, CDR2 YYNGEE. CDR3 length equals 16 residues. The CDR3 nucleotides are TGTGCCAGCAGCGTAGACGGGACAGGGGTGAACACTGAAGCTTTCTTT. This gives the protein CASSVDGTGVNTEAFF.

This clonotype has at least ten counts. V usage is TRBV7-9 and J usage is TRBJ2-7; D remains ambiguous. The CDR3 extends over 13 amino acids. CDR1 is SEHNR, CDR2 FQNEAQ, per germline (reference sequence). The V and J ends lost 5 bases and 5 bases respectively, with 13 bases between them. This CDR3 reads CASSDDTNDEQYF. The CDR3 DNA reads TGTGCCAGCAGCGACGACACAAACGACGAGCAGTACTTC.

This clonotype was seen repeatedly, ten times or more. The V and J genes are TRBV7-6 and TRBJ2-1; 7 bases line up with TRBD1. Germline CDR1 is SGHVS and CDR2 is FNYEAQ. The CDR3 totals 15 residues. The J segment lost 2 bases and the V segment lost 4 bases, leaving 5 bases of the junction unmatched. The CDR3 reads CASSSRQGAYNEQFF. CDR3 sequence (DNA): TGTGCCAGCAGCTCCCGACAGGGCGCCTACAATGAGCAGTTCTTC.

This clonotype was picked up many times. The J gene is TRBJ1-1, the V gene TRBV12-3 or TRBV12-4; D may be TRBD1 (5 bases). The ends were cut back, 6 bases at V and 0 bases at J, with 11 bases in the middle. The CDR3 runs to 14 residues. The CDR3 is CASRYGGLNTEAFF. The CDR3 DNA reads TGTGCCAGCAGGTACGGGGGACTGAACACTGAAGCTTTCTTT.

This clonotype was detected ten times or more. The rearrangement links TRBV2 to TRBJ2-6; D is tentatively TRBD1 or TRBD2 (5 bases each). Germline-derived CDR1 and CDR2 are SNHLY and FYNNEI. The CDR3 contains 16 residues. V dropped 6 bases and J dropped 0 bases, with 12 bases sitting between them. The CDR3 protein is CASSPGRLSGANVLTF. CDR3 nucleotide sequence: TGTGCCAGCAGCCCGGGACGCCTCTCTGGGGCCAACGTCCTGACTTTC.

Many counts were recorded for this clonotype. The genes are TRBV7-8 and TRBJ1-1, with D perhaps TRBD1 (5 bases). The V gene lost 4 bases and the J gene lost 3 bases, with 9 bases spanning the gap. Germline CDR1 and CDR2: SGHVS and FQNEAQ. The length of the CDR3 is 13 residues. The CDR3 here is CASSSGRDTEAFF. The CDR3 coding sequence is TGTGCCAGCAGCTCCGGCAGGGACACTGAAGCTTTCTTT.

Only a few counts were recorded for this clonotype. J is TRBJ1-2 and V is TRBV5-5, with TRBD1 identical over 8 bases. With V trimmed by 5 bases and J by 2 bases, 2 bases remained unmatched. CDR3 size: 13 residues. Germline loops: CDR1 SGHKS, CDR2 YYEKEE (reference sequence). The chain's CDR3 is CASRRTGNYGYTF. The CDR3 nucleotides are TGTGCCAGCAGAAGGACAGGGAACTATGGCTACACCTTC.

About this clonotype itself: A much more abundant neighbour one base away suggests this may be a read error. This chain uses TRBV7-9 with TRBJ1-1; D not certain. V was clipped by 11 bases and J by 0 bases, with 10 bases between them. This CDR3 has 12 residues. Germline assignment: CDR1 SEHNR and CDR2 FQNEAQ (reference sequence). The CDR3 here is CASRGLNTEAFF. In DNA form, the CDR3 reads TGTGCCTCGAGAGGGTTGAACACTGAAGCTTTCTTT.

This clonotype was observed a few times. V and J are TRBV10-2 and TRBJ1-6, with 7 bases fitting TRBD1. The ends lost 3 bases at V and 2 bases at J; junction bases unmatched: 7. The CDR3 length is 17 residues. Per germline, CDR1 WSHSY and CDR2 SAAADI. The CDR3 is CASSDRQGRTYNSPLHF. CDR3 DNA: TGCGCCAGCAGTGACCGACAGGGCCGTACCTATAATTCACCCCTCCACTTT.

This clonotype showed up many times. The chain carries TRBV5-1 and TRBJ2-5, with 7 bases aligning to TRBD2. Germline V CDR1 and CDR2: SGHRS, YFSETQ. This CDR3 region has 15 residues. The junction had 6 bases not matched to a gene; V was cut back by 2 bases and J by 2 bases. The CDR3 reads CASSFVPGLQETQYF. The CDR3 nucleotides are TGCGCCAGCAGCTTCGTTCCGGGACTACAAGAGACCCAGTACTTC.

V is TRBV5-1 and J is TRBJ2-7; TRBD1 agrees at 8 bases. Germline CDR1 reads SGHRS; CDR2 reads YFSETQ. V trimming: 4 bases; J trimming: 6 bases; junction bases outside the gene matches: 9. The CDR3 contains 14 residues. The chain's CDR3 is CASSPDRGPSEQYF. The DNA of the CDR3 is TGCGCCAGCAGCCCCGACAGGGGCCCCAGCGAGCAGTACTTC.